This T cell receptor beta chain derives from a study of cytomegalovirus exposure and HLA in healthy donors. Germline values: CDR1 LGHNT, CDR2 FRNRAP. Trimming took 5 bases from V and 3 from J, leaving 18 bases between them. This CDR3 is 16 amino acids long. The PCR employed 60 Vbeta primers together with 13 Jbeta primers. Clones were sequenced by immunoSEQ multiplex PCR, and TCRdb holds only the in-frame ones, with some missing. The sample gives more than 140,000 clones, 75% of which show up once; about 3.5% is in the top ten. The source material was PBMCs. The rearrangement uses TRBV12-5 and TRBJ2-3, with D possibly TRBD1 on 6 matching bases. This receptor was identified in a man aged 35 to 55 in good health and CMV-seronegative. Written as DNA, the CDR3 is TGTGCTAGTGGTGTCGGGGCTCAGAGGGGGACAGATACGCAGTATTTT. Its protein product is CASGVGAQRGTDTQYF.